This T cell receptor beta chain was obtained from a study of CD8+CD57+ T cells in acquired aplastic anemia. Study context: Quantities of DNA derived from sorted CD4+ and CD8+ cells averaged 3.2 ug.

V dropped 8 bases and J dropped 3 bases, with 10 bases sitting between them. CDR3 size: 12 residues. Per germline, CDR1 LNHNV and CDR2 YYDKDF (reference sequence). Patients sequenced had flow cytometry evidence of CD8+CD57+ cell expansion. Patients were therapy-naive when their blood was sampled. Genomic DNA provided the template from which TCR beta VDJ and CDR3 profiles were obtained. TCRdb re-derived calls from the reads in MiXCR, one entry per CDR3 protein. The sample carries approximately 180,000 distinct CDR3 sequences, over 40% recorded once. Study outcomes and limitations: Patients and controls turned out to have 25 to 30 CD8+ CDR3 sequences in common.

Concerning this clonotype itself: Its antigen remains unknown.

This TCR was sampled from a human donor with aplastic anemia. J is TRBJ1-2 and V is TRBV15; no clear D. Material: sorted CD4+, CD8+, or CD8+CD57+ T cells (not recorded which) from PBMCs. The CDR3 nucleotides read TGTGCCACCGGTCCAGATTACTATGGCTACACCTTC. Translation: CATGPDYYGYTF. The full variable domain, in which reference TRBV15 and TRBJ1-2 provide the parts outside the CDR3, is DAMVIQNPRYQVTQFGKPVTLSCSQTLNHNVMYWYQQKSSQAPKLLFHYYDKDFNNEADTPDNFQSRRPNTSFCFLDIRSPGLGDTAMYLCATGPDYYGYTFGSGTRLTVV.